Below, 23 T cell receptor beta chains from the same sample are listed, as sequenced in a study of human T cells and chemical hapten exposure. Described time point: patch test 1, 2 weeks after DPC sensitization. As for treatment: therapeutic diphenylcyclopropenone sensitization with weekly scalp DPC. TCRdb used MiXCR to reprocess the RACE reads, holding one entry per CDR3 protein. This repertoire shows tens of thousands of distinct CDR3 sequences, approximately 8% found once; its top ten account for about 1.4%. Sequencing was performed on whole blood, taken in connection with sensitization to the hapten diphenylcyclopropenone (DPC). The receptors were sampled from a woman aged 25 to 45 with alopecia areata. Some clones in this sample may be carry-over from other donors' samples.

Ten or more counts support this clonotype. V gene TRBV5-1 combines with J gene TRBJ2-3; 10 bases are a match to TRBD2. J gave up 2 bases and V 4 bases, and 10 bases lay outside the gene matches. CDR3 size: 17 residues. Germline loops: CDR1 SGHRS, CDR2 YFSETQ. CDR3 coding DNA: TGCGCCAGCAGCCCGGGACTGACTAGCGGGTTCACAGATACGCAGTATTTT. Amino acids: CASSPGLTSGFTDTQYF.

Notes on this clonotype: A read error may be the cause here, since a much bigger clone is one base away. The chain links TRBV20-1 to TRBJ2-3; D is perhaps TRBD2 (8 bases). The CDR3 is 14 residues long. CDR1 DFQATT and CDR2 SNEGSKA come from the germline V gene (reference sequence). The germline V and J ends were trimmed by 5 bases and 8 bases, with 20 bases remaining between them. CDR3 bases: TGCAGTGCTGGATTCTCAGCGGGGGACAGTACGCAGTATTTT. This translates into CSAGFSAGDSTQYF.

The table lists this clonotype with many counts. The CDR3 DNA sequence: TGTGCCAGCTCGCAGGACAGGCCCCGAGTTTCACCCCTCCACTTT. Translation: CASSQDRPRVSPLHF. The chain links TRBV18 to TRBJ1-6; 7 bases fit TRBD1. Germline trimming cut 6 bases from V and 9 bases from J; bases unmatched to any gene: 11. The germline CDR1 and CDR2 sequences are KGHSH and LQKENI. There are 15 residues in the CDR3.

The rearrangement links TRBV11-2 to TRBJ1-5; no clear D. The V gene lost 2 bases and the J gene lost 6 bases, with 11 bases spanning the gap. CDR1 and CDR2 from the germline V gene are SGHAT and FQNNGV. The CDR3 covers 14 residues. The CDR3 sequence: CASSLSRFAQPQHF. The DNA of the CDR3 is TGTGCCAGCAGCTTAAGCCGGTTCGCTCAGCCCCAGCATTTT. Full variable domain (missing parts from reference TRBV11-2 and TRBJ1-5): EAGVAQSPRYKIIEKRQSVAFWCNPISGHATLYWYQQILGQGPKLLIQFQNNGVVDDSQLPKDRFSAERLKGVDSTLKIQPAKLEDSAVYLCASSLSRFAQPQHFGDGTRLSIL.

This clonotype was counted ten times or more. The chain is built from TRBV11-1 and TRBJ2-7; a weak D match, TRBD2 (7 bases). V was shortened by 5 bases and J by 1 base, with 15 bases between the two germline ends. The CDR3 has 15 amino acids. The germline V gene encodes CDR1 SGHAT and CDR2 FQDESV (reference sequence). The CDR3 sequence is CASSPLRGASYEQYF. The DNA for the CDR3 is TGTGCCAGCAGCCCCCTCCGGGGGGCTTCCTACGAGCAGTACTTC.

In this sample, this clonotype turned up many times. The genes are TRBV3-1 and TRBJ2-3; 10 positions match TRBD2. Germline V gene sequence: CDR1 LGHDT, CDR2 YNNKEL (reference sequence). J gave up 0 bases and V 4 bases, and 1 base lay outside the gene matches. CDR3 length equals 15 residues. The chain's CDR3 is CASSLLAGSTDTQYF. DNA for the CDR3: TGTGCCAGCAGCCTACTAGCGGGGAGCACAGATACGCAGTATTTT.

The rearrangement joins TRBV7-2 to TRBJ1-5; D perhaps matches TRBD1 (5 bases). The germline gives CDR1 SGHTA, CDR2 FQGNSA. There are 14 residues in the CDR3. Trimming removed 4 bases at V and 5 bases at J, with 12 bases between. CDR3 DNA: TGTGCCAGCAGCTCAGGACAAGGGGATCAGCCCCAGCATTTT. This sequence encodes CASSSGQGDQPQHF.

Concerning this clonotype: Being one base from a much bigger clone, this may be a read error. The chain employs TRBV3-1 and TRBJ2-3; 10 bases map to TRBD2. CDR1 and CDR2 from the germline V gene are LGHDT and YNNKEL (reference sequence). The length of the CDR3 is 17 residues. The CDR3 spells CANSQEGTSERTDTQYF. DNA for the CDR3: TGTGCCAACAGCCAAGAGGGGACTAGCGAACGCACAGATACGCAGTATTTT.

This clonotype turned up a few times. V usage is TRBV12-3 or TRBV12-4 and J usage is TRBJ1-5, with a possible D match to TRBD1 (6 bases). The CDR3 spans 13 residues. V lost 5 bases and J 4 bases, leaving 9 bases between the germline ends. In DNA form, the CDR3 reads TGTGCCAGCAGTCGGACAGCGAATCAGCCCCAGCATTTT. This encodes CASSRTANQPQHF.

Comment on this clonotype: Sequence at one end of the junction differs from germline and may be a read error. This rearrangement joins TRBV29-1 to TRBJ1-2; D is ambiguous. The CDR3 contains 10 residues. Germline lookup yields CDR1 SQVTM and CDR2 ANQGSEA. The CDR3 DNA reads as TGCAGCGTCTCTAACGATGGCTACACCTTC. Its protein product is CSVSNDGYTF.

In its sample, this clonotype was seen a few times. The chain employs TRBV30 and TRBJ1-5; 7 bases match TRBD1. CDR3 size: 13 residues. Losses at the gene ends were 6 bases for V and 4 bases for J; bases not matched to a gene: 6. From germline, CDR1 is GTSNPN and CDR2 SVGIG (reference sequence). CDR3 residues: CACQQGMNQPQHF. CDR3 DNA: TGTGCCTGTCAACAGGGGATGAATCAGCCCCAGCATTTT.

This clonotype appeared many times. V is TRBV7-9 and J is TRBJ2-1; D not certain. The V gene's germline CDR1 is SEHNR and CDR2 FQNEAQ (reference sequence). This CDR3 region has 15 residues. V dropped 1 base and J dropped 2 bases, with 9 bases sitting between them. The CDR3 nucleotides are TGTGCCAGCAGCTTAGGCAGGTACACCTACAATGAGCAGTTCTTC. Protein product: CASSLGRYTYNEQFF.

The CDR3: CAWSGTDQETQYF. CDR3 sequence (DNA): TGTGCCTGGAGTGGGACAGACCAAGAGACCCAGTACTTC. The chain carries TRBV30 and TRBJ2-5, with a weak D call TRBD1 (6 bases). The V end was cut by 1 base, the J end by 0 bases, with 6 bases between. The CDR3 runs 13 residues. Per germline, CDR1 GTSNPN and CDR2 SVGIG (reference sequence).

The rearrangement links TRBV7-9 to TRBJ1-2, with D possibly TRBD1 on 6 matching bases. The CDR3 is 14 amino acids. Trimming pared 2 bases from V and 4 bases from J, leaving 11 bases between. Germline lookup yields CDR1 SEHNR and CDR2 FQNEAQ (reference sequence). CDR3 in amino acids: CASSLNRDSYGYTF. The CDR3 nucleotides read TGTGCCAGCAGCTTAAACAGGGACTCCTATGGCTACACCTTC.

The chain's CDR3 is CASSEDTGTFDGYTF. CDR3 DNA sequence: TGTGCCAGCAGTGAAGACACCGGAACCTTCGATGGCTACACCTTC. This chain joins TRBV6-1 and TRBJ1-2, with D uncertain. Trimming took 1 base from V and 6 from J, leaving 15 bases between them. The CDR3 is 15 amino acids. The germline V gene has CDR1 MNHNS and CDR2 SASEGT.

This clonotype has just a few counts. V usage is TRBV9 and J usage is TRBJ1-1, with D tentatively TRBD1 (6 bases). V was shortened by 4 bases and J by 7 bases, with 14 bases between the two germline ends. Germline V gives CDR1 SGDLS, CDR2 YYNGEE. The length of the CDR3 is 13 residues. CDR3 in DNA: TGTGCCAGCAGCCAAGGGGGACGGGGTGAAGCTTTCTTT. Amino acid sequence: CASSQGGRGEAFF.

This clonotype occurred a few times. V and J are TRBV10-3 and TRBJ1-1; maybe TRBD1 (5 bases). CDR3 length: 11 amino acids. V dropped 8 bases and J dropped 5 bases, with 9 bases sitting between them. The germline V gene has CDR1 ENHRY and CDR2 SYGVKD. The CDR3 sequence: CAIGPGTEAFF. The CDR3 DNA reads as TGTGCCATCGGGCCAGGGACTGAAGCTTTCTTT.

This clonotype turned up a few times. The V and J genes are TRBV29-1 and TRBJ2-1; D is possibly TRBD2 (7 bases). Germline CDR1 reads SQVTM; CDR2 reads ANQGSEA. The CDR3 runs to 17 residues. The V gene lost 4 bases and the J gene lost 1 base, with 20 bases spanning the gap. CDR3 in DNA: TGCAGCGTTGTGGGCCCCTGGGGGGGGGCGTCCTACAATGAGCAGTTCTTC. Its protein is CSVVGPWGGASYNEQFF.

V and J are TRBV12-3 or TRBV12-4 and TRBJ2-3, with D possibly matching TRBD1 (5 bases). V shed 10 bases and J shed 6 bases, with 20 bases lying between them. The CDR3 has 14 residues. The chain's CDR3 is CATTLTRGADTQYF. The CDR3 nucleotides are TGTGCCACAACTTTGACCCGTGGGGCGGATACGCAGTATTTT.

J is TRBJ2-2 and V is TRBV20-1; 9 bases match TRBD1. The germline V gene encodes CDR1 DFQATT and CDR2 SNEGSKA (reference sequence). Trimming cost V 0 bases and J 1 base; bases outside gene matches: 3. This CDR3 comprises 16 residues. The DNA of the CDR3 is TGCAGTGCTAGAGAATGGGACAGGGAGAACACCGGGGAGCTGTTTTTT. Amino acids: CSAREWDRENTGELFF.

This clonotype was picked up many times. The chain has TRBV6-5 and TRBJ2-7; 7 positions match TRBD1. The V gene end was trimmed by 2 bases and the J gene end by 3 bases; junction bases not matched to a gene: 10. The CDR3 is 16 residues long. Germline V gives CDR1 MNHEY, CDR2 SVGAGI. The CDR3 bases are TGTGCCAGCAGTTACCCGGCCACACAGGGGTTCTACGAGCAGTACTTC. Protein sequence: CASSYPATQGFYEQYF.

This clonotype has at least ten counts. J is TRBJ2-4 and V is TRBV19, with D perhaps TRBD2 (6 bases). V was clipped by 8 bases and J by 4 bases, with 12 bases between them. CDR3 length equals 13 residues. The germline V gene encodes CDR1 LNHDA and CDR2 SQIVND (reference sequence). This CDR3 reads CASVGLRKNIQYF. The CDR3, as DNA: TGTGCCAGTGTGGGACTGCGAAAAAACATTCAGTACTTC.

This clonotype has at least ten counts. V and J are TRBV4-1 and TRBJ2-2, with 8 bases lining up with TRBD2. Germline CDR1 is MGHRA and CDR2 is YSYEKL. V was pared by 3 bases and J by 6 bases, with 12 bases of the junction left unmatched. The CDR3 spans 17 residues. This chain's CDR3 is CASSHPKAGGWPGELFF. CDR3 in DNA: TGCGCCAGCAGCCATCCCAAGGCGGGGGGCTGGCCCGGGGAGCTGTTTTTT.